The 17 T cell receptor beta chains below were found in one sample sequenced in a study of blood T cell repertoires in COVID-19. Profiling relied on immunoSEQ multiplex PCR, and the TCRdb table lists in-frame clones only, not all of them. Altogether roughly 300,000 clones are present, under 95% being singletons, with the ten largest covering 15% to 20%. The sequencing sample was made of PBMCs or T cells enriched from blood (not recorded which). These receptors all come from a woman in her 30s who had recovered from COVID-19.

V gene TRBV5-4 combines with J gene TRBJ2-1, with D maybe TRBD1 (6 bases). V gave up 0 bases and J gave up 9 bases, with 13 bases separating them. Germline CDR1 is SGHNT and CDR2 is YYREEE (reference sequence). This CDR3 is 14 amino acids long. DNA of the CDR3: TGTGCCAGCAGCTTGGTAGGGGGTACAGGTGAGCAGTTCTTC. It encodes CASSLVGGTGEQFF.

The rearrangement joins TRBV29-1 to TRBJ2-7; possible D gene TRBD2, 5 bases. This CDR3 is 13 amino acids long. Germline loops: CDR1 SQVTM, CDR2 ANQGSEA. V lost 1 base to trimming and J lost 1 base, with 8 bases between them. CDR3 bases: TGCAGCGTTGAAGTAGAGGGATCCTACGAGCAGTACTTC. Its protein is CSVEVEGSYEQYF.

The gene calls are TRBV27 and TRBJ1-5; D is unresolved. Trimming shortened V by 5 bases and J by 0 bases, and 11 bases separated the two germline ends. The CDR3 length is 15 residues. The V gene's germline CDR1 is MNHEY and CDR2 SMNVEV (reference sequence). The CDR3 spells CASSPLQFSNQPQHF. For the CDR3, the DNA is TGTGCCAGCAGTCCCCTGCAGTTTAGCAATCAGCCCCAGCATTTT.

The rearrangement uses TRBV5-5 and TRBJ1-4; D is perhaps TRBD1 (5 bases). The CDR3 covers 14 residues. V was shortened by 6 bases and J by 5 bases, with 14 bases between the two germline ends. CDR1 is SGHKS, CDR2 YYEKEE, per germline (reference sequence). CDR3 residues: CASTRAQENEKLFF. Here the CDR3 DNA reads TGTGCCAGCACCAGGGCGCAGGAAAATGAAAAACTGTTTTTT. Supplemented by reference TRBV5-5 and TRBJ1-4, the full variable domain reads DAGVTQSPTHLIKTRGQQVTLRCSPISGHKSVSWYQQVLGQGPQFIFQYYEKEERGRGNFPDRFSARQFPNYSSELNVNALLLGDSALYLCASTRAQENEKLFFGSGTQLSVL.

This clone was found a few times. The chain has TRBV6-5 and TRBJ1-2, with D unresolved. Germline CDR1 and CDR2: MNHEY and SVGAGI. Trimming removed 6 bases from V and 1 base from J, with 12 bases in between. This CDR3 is 14 amino acids long. This chain's CDR3 is CASSLQRGNYGYTF. The CDR3 region has the DNA TGTGCCAGCAGCCTCCAGCGGGGTAACTATGGCTACACCTTC.

The rearrangement joins TRBV12-3 or TRBV12-4 to TRBJ2-1; D unresolved. The CDR3 runs 12 residues. The V and J ends lost 3 bases and 6 bases respectively, with 6 bases between them. CDR3 protein: CASSFSSNEQFF. The CDR3 bases are TGTGCCAGCAGTTTTAGTAGCAATGAGCAGTTCTTC.

V usage is TRBV9 and J usage is TRBJ2-5; a weak D match, TRBD2 (6 bases). The V gene's germline CDR1 is SGDLS and CDR2 YYNGEE. CDR3 size: 14 residues. V was shortened by 3 bases and J by 5 bases, with 14 bases between the two germline ends. This chain's CDR3 is CASSEGGGGETQYF. The CDR3 coding sequence is TGTGCCAGCAGCGAGGGAGGAGGAGGGGAGACCCAGTACTTC.

In regard to this clone: This CDR3 is also generated by other DNA sequences in the sample. J is TRBJ1-1 and V is TRBV9; D remains unclear. The CDR3 loop spans 13 amino acids. CDR1 and CDR2 from the germline V gene are SGDLS and YYNGEE. V lost 0 bases to trimming and J lost 1 base, with 4 bases between them. CDR3 sequence: CASSVAGNTEAFF. In nucleotides, the CDR3 is TGTGCCAGCAGCGTAGCGGGGAACACTGAAGCTTTCTTT.

This chain connects TRBV5-1 to TRBJ2-1; D is perhaps TRBD1 (6 bases). The CDR3 spans 15 residues. Germline-derived CDR1 and CDR2 are SGHRS and YFSETQ. With 4 bases removed from V and 8 bases from J, the gap between germline ends came to 19 bases. CDR3 coding DNA: TGCGCCAGCAGCCAAACAAATCAGGGGCGCGATGAGCAGTTCTTC. Translated, it gives CASSQTNQGRDEQFF.

This clone has just a few counts. The chain is built from TRBV7-3 and TRBJ2-1; 8 bases are shared with TRBD2. This CDR3 comprises 15 residues. From germline, CDR1 is SGHTA and CDR2 FQGTGA. With V trimmed by 8 bases and J by 0 bases, 6 bases remained unmatched. The CDR3 loop reads CASRLSGSSYNEQFF. CDR3 in DNA: TGTGCCAGCCGACTGAGCGGGAGCTCCTACAATGAGCAGTTCTTC.

The CDR3: CASSPVGGPRFHGNTEAFF. The CDR3, as DNA: TGCGCCAGCAGCCCCGTGGGGGGGCCGCGGTTCCATGGGAACACTGAAGCTTTCTTT. This chain uses TRBV23-1 with TRBJ1-1, with D possibly being TRBD1 (6 bases). TRBV23-1 counts as an open reading frame of uncertain function. CDR3 length: 19 amino acids. V was shortened by 6 bases and J by 1 base, with 27 bases between the two germline ends.

This clone was seen just once. The chain carries TRBV7-9 and TRBJ2-1; 16 positions match TRBD2. Germline V gene sequence: CDR1 SEHNR, CDR2 FQNEAQ (reference sequence). The CDR3 has 17 amino acids. With V trimmed by 5 bases and J by 9 bases, 10 bases remained unmatched. CDR3 sequence (DNA): TGTGCCAGCAGCAACCCGGGGACTAGCGGGGGGGCCTTTGAGCAGTTCTTC. This gives the protein CASSNPGTSGGAFEQFF.

This chain uses TRBV11-1 with TRBJ2-7; 11 bases fit TRBD2. There are 16 residues in the CDR3. J lost 3 bases, V lost 4 bases, and 8 bases had no gene match. Per germline, CDR1 SGHAT and CDR2 FQDESV (reference sequence). CDR3 residues: CASSSYLGLAVYEQYF. CDR3 coding DNA: TGTGCCAGCAGCTCCTACCTGGGACTAGCGGTCTACGAGCAGTACTTC.

This chain uses TRBV7-9 with TRBJ1-2; D is perhaps TRBD1 (6 bases). The CDR3 length is 15 residues. Germline V CDR1 and CDR2: SEHNR, FQNEAQ (reference sequence). The V end lost 5 bases, the J end lost 7 bases, and 20 bases lay between the germline ends. The CDR3 sequence is CASSPNWDTRGGYTF. The CDR3 DNA reads TGTGCCAGCAGCCCCAATTGGGACACCCGTGGTGGCTACACCTTC.

The rearrangement joins TRBV5-4 to TRBJ1-2; 10 bases map to TRBD1. After removal of 3 bases from V and 2 bases from J, the junction contained 4 bases not matched to a gene. The length of the CDR3 is 15 residues. Germline CDR1 is SGHNT and CDR2 is YYREEE (reference sequence). The CDR3 protein is CASSSGQGVNYGYTF. The CDR3 DNA follows: TGTGCCAGCAGCTCCGGACAGGGGGTCAACTATGGCTACACCTTC.

This sequence joins TRBV29-1 and TRBJ1-1, with D tentatively TRBD1 (5 bases). Trimming pared 8 bases from V and 4 bases from J, leaving 17 bases between. The germline CDR1 and CDR2 sequences are SQVTM and ANQGSEA. This CDR3 contains 13 residues. The CDR3 sequence is CSSGGGAVTEAFF. The CDR3 DNA reads TGCAGCTCTGGTGGCGGGGCGGTCACTGAAGCTTTCTTT.

The chain couples TRBV5-4 to TRBJ2-5, with D possibly matching TRBD2 (6 bases). The V and J ends lost 1 base and 4 bases respectively, with 8 bases between them. Per germline, CDR1 SGHNT and CDR2 YYREEE (reference sequence). There are 13 residues in the CDR3. The CDR3 is CASSLLSGETQYF. The CDR3 coding sequence is TGTGCCAGCAGCTTGCTTAGCGGAGAGACCCAGTACTTC.